The 19 T cell receptor beta chains presented below share a single source sample, sequenced in a study of T cell responses to AZD1222 COVID-19 vaccine. Data came from immunoSEQ multiplex PCR; TCRdb stores just in-frame clones and leaves some out. The sample lists some 140,000 clones, 92% seen once, with 1.5% to 2% in the top ten. The starting material was peripheral blood, obtained on day 0 of AZD1222 vaccination. The receptors were sampled from an adult in good health.

The rearrangement links TRBV19 to TRBJ1-5; tentative D call: TRBD1 (5 bases). This CDR3 has 15 amino acids. The V gene lost 3 bases and the J gene lost 0 bases, with 9 bases spanning the gap. Germline assignment: CDR1 LNHDA and CDR2 SQIVND (reference sequence). The chain's CDR3 is CASSIGAYSNQPQHF. CDR3 sequence (DNA): TGTGCCAGTAGTATTGGGGCTTATAGCAATCAGCCCCAGCATTTT.

The chain is built from TRBV6-5 and TRBJ1-1; D is unresolved. Trimming cost V 7 bases and J 1 base, with 10 bases left between them. This CDR3 spans 13 amino acids. Germline values: CDR1 MNHEY, CDR2 SVGAGI. The CDR3 DNA sequence: TGTGCCAGCATTAATAGACAGAACACTGAAGCTTTCTTT. Translated, it gives CASINRQNTEAFF.

The genes are TRBV5-1 and TRBJ1-4; TRBD1 aligns across 10 bases. V trimming: 1 base; J trimming: 5 bases; junction bases outside the gene matches: 5. There are 16 residues in the CDR3. The germline gives CDR1 SGHRS, CDR2 YFSETQ. The DNA for the CDR3 is TGCGCCAGCAGCTTGAATGAGGGACAGGGGAATGAAAAACTGTTTTTT. Its translation: CASSLNEGQGNEKLFF.

Regarding this clone: At one boundary the junction diverges from the germline segment, which might be a read error. The chain carries TRBV5-3 and TRBJ1-4; D call uncertain. TRBV5-3 is labeled an ORF, and its function is uncertain. This CDR3 region has 15 residues. The CDR3 loop reads CARSPDRGPKEKLFF. For the CDR3, the DNA is TGTGCCAGAAGCCCGGACCGAGGGCCTAAGGAAAAACTGTTTTTT.

The V gene is TRBV25-1, the J gene TRBJ2-1, with 8 bases aligning to TRBD2. V shed 6 bases, J shed 6 bases, and the junction held 10 bases outside the gene matches. This CDR3 spans 15 amino acids. Germline CDR1 reads MGHDK; CDR2 reads SYGVNS. CDR3: CASSRGGRGSNEQFF. The CDR3 coding sequence is TGTGCCAGCAGCCGCGGGGGGCGAGGTTCCAATGAGCAGTTCTTC.

The chain recombines TRBV5-1 with TRBJ1-2; 7 bases line up with TRBD1. Germline lookup yields CDR1 SGHRS and CDR2 YFSETQ. CDR3 length: 14 amino acids. V lost 0 bases, J lost 4 bases, and 3 bases stayed unmatched. The CDR3 region has the DNA TGCGCCAGCAGCTTGGGAAGGGGGCCCTATGGCTACACCTTC. This sequence encodes CASSLGRGPYGYTF.

The rearrangement links TRBV28 to TRBJ2-7, with D unresolved. Germline loops: CDR1 MDHEN, CDR2 SYDVKM. Deletions cut 8 bases from V and 4 bases from J, with 9 bases between. The CDR3 loop spans 11 amino acids. This CDR3 reads CASVQNYEQYF. In nucleotides, the CDR3 is TGTGCCAGCGTGCAAAATTACGAGCAGTACTTC.

The chain employs TRBV7-9 and TRBJ2-2, with 7 bases identical to TRBD1. From germline, CDR1 is SEHNR and CDR2 FQNEAQ (reference sequence). Unmatched junction bases numbered 3, after V lost 11 bases and J lost 0 bases. The CDR3 covers 13 residues. This CDR3 reads CALDRSNTGELFF. DNA of the CDR3: TGTGCCTTGGACAGGTCGAACACCGGGGAGCTGTTTTTT.

This chain links TRBV10-3 with TRBJ1-1; 7 bases map to TRBD1. The CDR3 covers 13 residues. Germline V gene sequence: CDR1 ENHRY, CDR2 SYGVKD. V dropped 8 bases and J dropped 1; count of bases not matched to a gene: 4. The CDR3, as DNA: TGTGCCATCCGACAGGGATCGAACACTGAAGCTTTCTTT. Protein product: CAIRQGSNTEAFF.

This clone was recorded once. The J gene is TRBJ2-7, the V gene TRBV18; weak D call: TRBD2 (7 bases). The CDR3 totals 15 residues. V lost 2 bases and J 2 bases, leaving 13 bases between the germline ends. Germline V gene sequence: CDR1 KGHSH, CDR2 LQKENI. The CDR3 DNA is TGTGCCAGCTCACCAAAGCGGGACATTCCCTACGAGCAGTACTTC. Translating it yields CASSPKRDIPYEQYF. The variable domain in full, completed from reference TRBV18 and TRBJ2-7, reads NAGVMQNPRHLVRRRGQEARLRCSPMKGHSHVYWYRQLPEEGLKFMVYLQKENIIDESGMPKERFSAEFPKEGPSILRIQQVVRGDSAAYFCASSPKRDIPYEQYFGPGTRLTVT.

V is TRBV7-2 and J is TRBJ1-1; weak D call: TRBD1 (5 bases). The CDR3 contains 13 residues. Germline values: CDR1 SGHTA, CDR2 FQGNSA. Trimming shortened V by 1 base and J by 6 bases, and 9 bases separated the two germline ends. CDR3 amino acids: CASSLGQFSEAFF. The DNA for the CDR3 is TGTGCCAGCAGCTTAGGACAGTTTTCTGAAGCTTTCTTT.

This clone showed up just once. The chain recombines TRBV15 with TRBJ2-5, with D perhaps matching TRBD1 (6 bases). Germline V gives CDR1 LNHNV, CDR2 YYDKDF (reference sequence). V was cut by 5 bases and J by 4 bases, with 23 bases left in between. CDR3 size: 17 residues. The CDR3 here is CATSRKSGHSRGETQYF. For the CDR3, the DNA is TGTGCCACCAGCCGAAAATCGGGACACTCGAGGGGAGAGACCCAGTACTTC.

The gene calls are TRBV7-9 and TRBJ2-1, with a possible D match to TRBD1 (5 bases). In germline, CDR1 is SEHNR, CDR2 FQNEAQ (reference sequence). Trimming removed 5 bases from V and 2 bases from J, with 13 bases in between. The CDR3 has 15 residues. The CDR3 region is CASSPGPGTYNEQFF. CDR3 in DNA: TGTGCCAGCAGCCCAGGGCCCGGAACCTACAATGAGCAGTTCTTC.

This clone was detected only once. This sequence joins TRBV21-1 and TRBJ1-2; TRBD1 is the table's D call and was not checked against the DNA. TRBV21-1 is designated a pseudogene. The CDR3 has 14 amino acids. CDR3 sequence reads: CASSKTARNYGYTF. The CDR3 region has the DNA TGTGCCAGCAGCAAGACAGCTAGAAACTATGGCTACACCTTC.

The genes are TRBV6-1 and TRBJ2-2; D gene uncertain. Germline V gene lookup returns CDR1 MNHNS and CDR2 SASEGT. Trimming removed 2 bases from V and 5 bases from J, with 18 bases in between. The CDR3 contains 17 residues. This CDR3 is CASSEIEAEIFTGELFF. The CDR3 DNA is TGTGCCAGCAGTGAAATAGAGGCAGAAATCTTTACCGGGGAGCTGTTTTTT.

This clone appeared a single time. The chain couples TRBV6-2 or TRBV6-3 to TRBJ1-5; D uncertain. V lost 2 bases to trimming and J lost 9 bases, with 8 bases between them. CDR3 length: 12 residues. The V gene's germline CDR1 is MNHEY and CDR2 SVGEGT. CDR3 region: CASSYTLGPQHF. CDR3 nucleotides: TGTGCCAGCAGTTACACCCTGGGGCCCCAGCATTTT.

The V gene is TRBV2, the J gene TRBJ1-1; maybe TRBD1 (5 bases). The CDR3 has 12 amino acids. The germline V gene has CDR1 SNHLY and CDR2 FYNNEI. V was shortened by 8 bases and J by 5 bases, with 12 bases between the two germline ends. CDR3 DNA: TGTGCCAGCCGCGCGGGGGGAACTGAAGCTTTCTTT. As protein: CASRAGGTEAFF. The full variable domain, in which reference TRBV2 and TRBJ1-1 provide the parts outside the CDR3, is EPEVTQTPSHQVTQMGQEVILRCVPISNHLYFYWYRQILGQKVEFLVSFYNNEISEKSEIFDDQFSVERPDGSNFTLKIRSTKLEDSAMYFCASRAGGTEAFFGQGTRLTVV.

The V and J genes are TRBV6-6 and TRBJ2-1; 11 bases are a match to TRBD2. V shed 5 bases and J 6 bases; nucleotides not matched to a gene: 6. The germline CDR1 and CDR2 sequences are MNHNY and SVGAGI (reference sequence). This CDR3 has 15 amino acids. CDR3 nucleotides: TGTGCCAGCAGTCCACTAGCGGGGGTAGTCAATGAGCAGTTCTTC. This translates into CASSPLAGVVNEQFF.

This clone was recorded once. This sample includes further DNA sequences coding for the same CDR3. This sequence joins TRBV27 and TRBJ1-2; TRBD1 might be the D (5 bases). Per the germline V gene, CDR1 is MNHEY and CDR2 is SMNVEV (reference sequence). Trimming took 3 bases from V and 3 from J, leaving 8 bases between them. The CDR3 sequence is 13 residues long. The CDR3 DNA reads as TGTGCCAGCAGTTTCGGGGGGGACTATGGCTACACCTTC. Translated, it gives CASSFGGDYGYTF.